These 18 T cell receptor beta chains were all obtained from the same sample, sequenced in a study of CD8+ T cells in alopecia areata. Extracted RNA was reverse transcribed, and the resulting cDNA served as sequencing template. Assay: immunoSEQ multiplex PCR; the TCRdb copy retains only in-frame clones and omits some. The table includes approximately 180,000 clones, about 53% detected once. Described treatment: oral pan-JAK inhibitor, 5-10 mg twice daily. The specimen comprised CD8+ T cells sorted from blood, sampled at week 24, from a patient treated with tofacitinib. These receptors were taken from a human donor with alopecia areata.

This chain uses TRBV6-5 with TRBJ2-7; D tentatively fits TRBD1 or TRBD2 (6 bases each). V was clipped by 4 bases and J by 2 bases, with 18 bases between them. The CDR3 contains 16 residues. Germline V gene data show CDR1 as MNHEY and CDR2 as SVGAGI. CDR3 region: CASSSLRRRGAYEQYF. The DNA for the CDR3 is TGTGCCAGCAGTTCCCTCCGGAGAAGGGGGGCCTACGAGCAGTACTTC.

The chain links TRBV14 to TRBJ2-1; D is ambiguous. Germline CDR1 and CDR2: SGHDN and FVKESK. This CDR3 comprises 16 residues. The germline V and J ends were trimmed by 1 base and 4 bases, with 14 bases remaining between them. CDR3: CASSQVIGMDYNEQFF. CDR3 DNA sequence: TGTGCCAGCAGCCAAGTGATAGGGATGGATTACAATGAGCAGTTCTTC.

The genes are TRBV5-1 and TRBJ2-5; 10 positions match TRBD1. This CDR3 region has 17 residues. The V gene end was trimmed by 0 bases and the J gene end by 5 bases; junction bases not matched to a gene: 10. Germline V gives CDR1 SGHRS, CDR2 YFSETQ. CDR3 DNA: TGCGCCAGCAGCTTGGAGGGGACAGGGGCCGGTGCGGAGACCCAGTACTTC. It yields the protein CASSLEGTGAGAETQYF.

This chain uses TRBV30 with TRBJ2-7, with a weak D call TRBD1 (5 bases). V was pared by 0 bases and J by 5 bases, with 11 bases between. Germline V gives CDR1 GTSNPN, CDR2 SVGIG (reference sequence). CDR3 length: 13 residues. The CDR3 nucleotides read TGTGCCTGGAGTGTAGGGGCAAGCGACGAGCAGTACTTC. As protein: CAWSVGASDEQYF.

This clone was counted only a few times. The sample contains more than one DNA sequence encoding this CDR3. This chain connects TRBV11-2 to TRBJ2-7; D unclear. This CDR3 spans 12 amino acids. Germline loops: CDR1 SGHAT, CDR2 FQNNGV. The V and J ends lost 5 bases and 0 bases respectively, with 5 bases between them. The CDR3, as DNA: TGTGCCAGCAGCCTAACCTCCTACGAGCAGTACTTC. Its translation: CASSLTSYEQYF.

V and J are TRBV11-2 and TRBJ2-5; TRBD2 matches 7 bases. Germline CDR1 SGHAT, CDR2 FQNNGV. V shed 5 bases and J 4 bases; nucleotides not matched to a gene: 10. The CDR3 is 15 amino acids. The CDR3 spells CASSMPTGGPETQYF. The DNA for the CDR3 is TGTGCCAGCAGCATGCCCACGGGAGGACCAGAGACCCAGTACTTC.

This clone was detected only a few times. The CDR3 region is CSVDIATEAFF. In DNA, the CDR3 is TGCAGCGTTGACATAGCCACTGAAGCTTTCTTT. The rearrangement joins TRBV29-1 to TRBJ1-1; no firm D call. The germline CDR1 and CDR2 sequences are SQVTM and ANQGSEA. The CDR3 length is 11 residues. Trimming shortened V by 3 bases and J by 4 bases, and 6 bases separated the two germline ends.

The J gene is TRBJ1-6, the V gene TRBV4-3; TRBD1 agrees at 7 bases. J gave up 9 bases and V 0 bases, and 5 bases lay outside the gene matches. CDR1 and CDR2 from the germline V gene are LGHNA and YSLEER. This CDR3 comprises 15 residues. This CDR3 reads CASSQDRDSLSPLHF. CDR3 in DNA: TGCGCCAGCAGCCAAGATAGGGACAGCCTTTCACCCCTCCACTTT.

The V gene is TRBV4-3, the J gene TRBJ2-7; D perhaps matches TRBD1 (6 bases). Germline CDR1 reads LGHNA; CDR2 reads YSLEER. This CDR3 has 13 residues. Trimming took off 0 bases at V and 7 bases at J, with 10 bases between the two ends. The CDR3 loop is CASSQDHGQEQYF. CDR3 coding DNA: TGCGCCAGCAGCCAAGATCATGGACAGGAGCAGTACTTC.

This clone was seen just once. The V and J genes are TRBV5-6 and TRBJ1-6; a possible D gene is TRBD1 (6 bases). Germline V CDR1 and CDR2: SGHDT, YYEEEE. The CDR3 consists of 14 residues. Trimming took 0 bases from V and 7 from J, leaving 8 bases between them. CDR3 coding DNA: TGTGCCAGCAGCTTGGCAAGGGGGAATTCACCCCTCCACTTT. Protein: CASSLARGNSPLHF.

Concerning this clone itself: Mismatch with germline at one junction end may stem from a read error. The V call is TRBV15, the J call TRBJ2-3; possibly TRBD1 for D (5 bases). Germline V lookup: CDR1 LNHNV, CDR2 YYDKDF (reference sequence). This CDR3 region has 17 residues. The CDR3 sequence: CATSGEDTAGLLDTQYF. CDR3 nucleotides: TGTGCCACCAGCGGAGAGGATACGGCAGGGTTGTTAGATACGCAGTATTTT.

The chain carries TRBV20-1 and TRBJ1-1; D call uncertain. CDR1 is DFQATT and CDR2 is SNEGSKA in the germline V gene (reference sequence). Trimming took off 3 bases at V and 4 bases at J, with 3 bases between the two ends. The CDR3 runs 10 residues. CDR3 coding DNA: TGCAGTGCTAGGGGCACTGAAGCTTTCTTT. Its translation is CSARGTEAFF.

The V call is TRBV6-5, the J call TRBJ1-2, with D possibly TRBD1 on 6 matching bases. Trimming cost V 4 bases and J 4 bases, with 16 bases left between them. This CDR3 spans 15 amino acids. Looked up from germline, CDR1 is MNHEY and CDR2 is SVGAGI. The CDR3 reads CASSSTGILFYGYTF. The DNA for the CDR3 is TGTGCCAGCAGTTCCACAGGGATTCTGTTCTATGGCTACACCTTC.

The chain has TRBV29-1 and TRBJ1-1; a weak D match, TRBD1 (5 bases). The germline V gene encodes CDR1 SQVTM and CDR2 ANQGSEA. This CDR3 comprises 18 residues. V lost 0 bases and J lost 0, with 20 bases in between. The CDR3 sequence: CSVEDGREGRLMNTEAFF. DNA of the CDR3: TGCAGCGTTGAAGATGGAAGGGAGGGGCGATTAATGAACACTGAAGCTTTCTTT.

The rearrangement uses TRBV29-1 and TRBJ2-2; 8 bases are shared with TRBD2. Per germline, CDR1 SQVTM and CDR2 ANQGSEA. There are 14 residues in the CDR3. Trimming took 6 bases from V and 7 from J; bases not matched to a gene: 10. DNA of the CDR3: TGCAGCGTCCCGTCGGGGGGGGCCGACGGGGAGCTGTTTTTT. Protein sequence: CSVPSGGADGELFF.

This clone has only a few counts. This chain joins TRBV29-1 and TRBJ1-2; D is uncertain. CDR1 is SQVTM, CDR2 ANQGSEA, per germline. Trimming stripped 6 bases from V and 4 bases from J, with 9 bases between. This CDR3 has 11 residues. This chain's CDR3 is CSVAKAYGYTF. CDR3 coding DNA: TGCAGCGTGGCCAAGGCCTATGGCTACACCTTC.

The CDR3 loop is CASSQLEGEVEAFF. The CDR3, as DNA: TGCGCCAGCAGCCAACTAGAGGGCGAGGTTGAAGCTTTCTTT. The genes are TRBV4-3 and TRBJ1-1; no clear D gene. V shed 2 bases and J shed 7 bases, with 14 bases lying between them. The CDR3 covers 14 residues. The germline V gene encodes CDR1 LGHNA and CDR2 YSLEER.

CDR3 in amino acids: CASIGGEYYGYTF. CDR3 nucleotides: TGTGCCAGCATAGGTGGGGAATACTATGGCTACACCTTC. The V gene is TRBV25-1, the J gene TRBJ1-2; no clear D. This CDR3 is built from 13 residues. The germline V and J ends were trimmed by 7 bases and 3 bases, with 12 bases remaining between them. Germline V CDR1 and CDR2: MGHDK, SYGVNS.